This T cell receptor beta chain was recovered during a study of blood T cell repertoires in COVID-19. Study at large: Both acute and convalescent COVID-19 samples were obtained from the United States, Italy and Spain. Sources were T cells, B-cell-depleted T cells, or PBMCs; the material itself was cDNA or gDNA.

CDR3 length: 17 amino acids. Trimming stripped 3 bases from V and 4 bases from J, with 19 bases between. Germline V gene data show CDR1 as MNHEY and CDR2 as SMNVEV (reference sequence). In the authors' methods: Amplifying reference gene primers gave estimates of nucleated cell counts. Only in-frame clones appear in the TCRdb table, and some are missing; sequencing was by immunoSEQ multiplex PCR. The V and J calls and the clone size are those of that table, but D and trimming were determined from the DNA. Counted here are around 92,000 clones, around 80% occurring once; the ten biggest clones make up around 27%.

This receptor was obtained from an elderly woman with acute or convalescent COVID-19. Input material: peripheral blood. V usage is TRBV27 and J usage is TRBJ2-1; maybe TRBD2 (6 bases). CDR3 in amino acids: CASSFPLGQGGYNEQFF. CDR3 bases: TGTGCCAGCAGTTTTCCTCTGGGTCAGGGAGGTTACAATGAGCAGTTCTTC.